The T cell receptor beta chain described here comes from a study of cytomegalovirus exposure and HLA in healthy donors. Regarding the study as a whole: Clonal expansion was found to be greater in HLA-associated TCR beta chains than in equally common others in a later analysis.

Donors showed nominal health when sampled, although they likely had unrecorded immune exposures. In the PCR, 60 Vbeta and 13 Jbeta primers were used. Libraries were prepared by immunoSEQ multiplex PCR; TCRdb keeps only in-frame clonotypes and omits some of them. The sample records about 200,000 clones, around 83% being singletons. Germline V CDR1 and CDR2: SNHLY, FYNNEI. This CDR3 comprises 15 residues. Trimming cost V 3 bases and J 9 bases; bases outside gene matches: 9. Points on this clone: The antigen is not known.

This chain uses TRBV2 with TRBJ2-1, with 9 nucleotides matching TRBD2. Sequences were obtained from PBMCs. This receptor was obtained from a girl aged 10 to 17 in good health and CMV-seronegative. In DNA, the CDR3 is TGTGCCAGCAGTGACGGTAGCGGGAGATATGCTGAGCAGTTCTTC. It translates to CASSDGSGRYAEQFF. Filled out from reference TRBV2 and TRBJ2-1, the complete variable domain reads EPEVTQTPSHQVTQMGQEVILRCVPISNHLYFYWYRQILGQKVEFLVSFYNNEISEKSEIFDDQFSVERPDGSNFTLKIRSTKLEDSAMYFCASSDGSGRYAEQFFGPGTRLTVL.